The present T cell receptor beta chain was sequenced within a study of blood T cell repertoires in COVID-19. Study background: Acute and convalescent COVID-19 samples came from the United States, Italy and Spain. The cDNA or gDNA used as material had been derived from T cells, B-cell-depleted T cells, or PBMCs.

Original data processing: Researchers report that nucleated cell counts were estimated from reference gene primer amplification. Only in-frame clones appear in the TCRdb table, and some are missing; sequencing was by immunoSEQ multiplex PCR. The V and J calls and clone size are taken from that table; D and trimming were inferred from the DNA. The table lists roughly 80,000 clones, about 84% of them singletons. Sequencing was carried out using peripheral blood. The sequence derives from a woman aged 70-85 years with acute or convalescent COVID-19.

The DNA of the CDR3 is TGTGCCAGCAGGGGCAGGGCTTTCGGCACTGAAGCTTTCTTT. Its translation: CASRGRAFGTEAFF. J is TRBJ1-1 and V is TRBV28; possibly TRBD1 for D (5 bases). This CDR3 contains 14 residues. V gave up 6 bases and J gave up 4 bases, with 15 bases separating them. Germline lookup yields CDR1 MDHEN and CDR2 SYDVKM.